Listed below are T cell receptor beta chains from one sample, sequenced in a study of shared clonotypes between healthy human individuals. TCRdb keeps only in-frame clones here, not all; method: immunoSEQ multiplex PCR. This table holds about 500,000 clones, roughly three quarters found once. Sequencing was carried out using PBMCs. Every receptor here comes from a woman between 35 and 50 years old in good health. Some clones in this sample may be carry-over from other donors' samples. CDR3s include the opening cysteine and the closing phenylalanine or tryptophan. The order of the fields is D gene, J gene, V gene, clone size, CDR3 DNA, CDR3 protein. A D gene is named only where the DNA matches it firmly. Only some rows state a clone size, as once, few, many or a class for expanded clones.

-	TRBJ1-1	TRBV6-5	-	TGTGCCAGCAGTCCCCGGGAGGCGAACACTGAAGCTTTCTTT	CASSPREANTEAFF
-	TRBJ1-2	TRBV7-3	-	TGTGCCAGCAGCTCCCAGGTGGGAGACTATGGCTACACCTTC	CASSSQVGDYGYTF
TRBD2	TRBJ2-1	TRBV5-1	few	TGCGCCAGCAGCTACGACGGGACTAGCCTCAATGAGCAGTTCTTC	CASSYDGTSLNEQFF
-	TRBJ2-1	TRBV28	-	TGTGCCAGCAGTTCTGCAGGTCGGAACAATGAGCAGTTCTTC	CASSSAGRNNEQFF
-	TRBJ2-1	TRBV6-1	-	TGTGCCAGCAGTGTTCTCTCCTACAATGAGCAGTTCTTC	CASSVLSYNEQFF
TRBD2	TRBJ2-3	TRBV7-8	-	TGTGCCAGCAGCCTCCGGACTAGCCCTTATACGCAGTATTTT	CASSLRTSPYTQYF
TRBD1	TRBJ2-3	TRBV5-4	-	TGTGCCAGCAGCAGCCGACAGGGCATAGATACGCAGTATTTT	CASSSRQGIDTQYF
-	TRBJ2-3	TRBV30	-	TGTGCCTGGAGTGTATGGCGGGGTACGCAGTATTTT	CAWSVWRGTQYF
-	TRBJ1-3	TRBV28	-	TGTGCCAGCAGTCCCAGGGGATCTGGAAACACCATATATTTT	CASSPRGSGNTIYF
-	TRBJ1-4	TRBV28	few	TGTGCCAGCAGCACGACTCGGGAAAAACTGTTTTTT	CASSTTREKLFF
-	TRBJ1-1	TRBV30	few	TGTGCCTGGAATGGCCTGGCCAGGGGTCGTGGAGCTTTCTTT	CAWNGLARGRGAFF
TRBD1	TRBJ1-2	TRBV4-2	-	TGTGCCAGCAGCCGAAGTTGGGACAGGGTTAACTATGGCTACACCTTC	CASSRSWDRVNYGYTF
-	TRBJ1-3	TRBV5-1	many	TGCGCCAGCAGCCTTGGACGGGGAAACACCATATATTTT	CASSLGRGNTIYF
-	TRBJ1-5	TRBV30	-	TGTGCCTGGAGTGTGGATCAGCCCCAGCATTTT	CAWSVDQPQHF
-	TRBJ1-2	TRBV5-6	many	TGTGCCAGCAGCTTTGGGTCGGGGGTAGGCTATGGCTACACCTTC	CASSFGSGVGYGYTF
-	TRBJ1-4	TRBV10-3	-	TGTGCCATCAGTGAGTCTGGGACGGAGAATGAAAAACTGTTTTTT	CAISESGTENEKLFF
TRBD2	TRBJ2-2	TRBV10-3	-	TGTGCCATCAGCCCGGGACTAGCGGGAACCGGGGAGCTGTTTTTT	CAISPGLAGTGELFF
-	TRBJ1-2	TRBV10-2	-	TGCGCCAGCAGGGGGTCAATAAAAGGCTATGGCTACACCTTC	CASRGSIKGYGYTF
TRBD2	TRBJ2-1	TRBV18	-	TGTGCCAGCTCACCTAGCGGGAGGAGCTCCTACAATGAGCAGTTCTTC	CASSPSGRSSYNEQFF
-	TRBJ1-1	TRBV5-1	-	TGCGCCAGCAGGTGGGGGCTATCGGACACTGAAGCTTTCTTT	CASRWGLSDTEAFF
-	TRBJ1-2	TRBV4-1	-	TGCGCCAGCACCGCAAGGGGATGGGGTTCTGGGGACTATGGCTACACCTTC	CASTARGWGSGDYGYTF
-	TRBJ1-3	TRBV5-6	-	TGTGCCAGCAGCTTGGATTGGGGGGTTGCCTCTGGAAACACCATATATTTT	CASSLDWGVASGNTIYF
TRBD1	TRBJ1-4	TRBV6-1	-	TGTGCCAGCAGTGAGCAGGGGGGTATCGGTGAAAAACTGTTTTTT	CASSEQGGIGEKLFF
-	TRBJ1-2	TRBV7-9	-	TGTGCCAGCAGCCTCCTAACGGAGGGCTACACCTTC	CASSLLTEGYTF
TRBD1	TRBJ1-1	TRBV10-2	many	TGCGCCAGCAGGGACAGGAGCACTATGAACACTGAAGCTTTCTTT	CASRDRSTMNTEAFF
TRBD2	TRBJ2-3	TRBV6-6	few	TGTGCCAGCAGGTGGACTAGCGGGAGGACAGATACGCAGTATTTT	CASRWTSGRTDTQYF
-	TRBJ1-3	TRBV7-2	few	TGTGCCAGCAGCTCATTCTCTGGAAACACCATATATTTT	CASSSFSGNTIYF
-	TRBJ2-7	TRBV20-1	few	TGCAGTGCTGGACTCCCCTACGAGCAGTACTTC	CSAGLPYEQYF
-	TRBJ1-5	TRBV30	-	TGTGCCTGGAGTGTTGGGGCCTATAGCAATCAGCCCCAGCATTTT	CAWSVGAYSNQPQHF
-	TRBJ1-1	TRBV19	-	TGTGCCAGTAGTCTAACGACAGGCGTTGGGGCTTTCTTT	CASSLTTGVGAFF
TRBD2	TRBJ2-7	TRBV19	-	TGTGCCAGTAGTATGAAGGTCGGGACTAGCGGGAGCTACGAGCAGTACTTC	CASSMKVGTSGSYEQYF
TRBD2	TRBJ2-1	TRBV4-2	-	TGTGCCAGCAGCCAAGCAGGCGGACTAGAAGTCTATGAGCAGTTCTTC	CASSQAGGLEVYEQFF
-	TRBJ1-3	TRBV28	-	TGTGCCAGCAGTTTTCTGAGTCAGGCCTACTCTGGAAACACCATATATTTT	CASSFLSQAYSGNTIYF
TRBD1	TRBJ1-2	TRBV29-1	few	TGCAGCATTGGAGGGACAGCTGGCCACACCTTC	CSIGGTAGHTF
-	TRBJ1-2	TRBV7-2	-	TGTGCCAGCAGCTTAGCTAGCGGCAGCCAAGGACATGGCTACACCTTC	CASSLASGSQGHGYTF
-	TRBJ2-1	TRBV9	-	TGTGCCAGCAGCGTTGGAAACAATGAGCAGTTCTTC	CASSVGNNEQFF
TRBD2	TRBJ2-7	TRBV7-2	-	TGTGCCAGCAGCGTCTTTAGCGGGGACCTAGGGGAGCAGTACTTC	CASSVFSGDLGEQYF
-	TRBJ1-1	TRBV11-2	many	TGTGCCAGCAGCTTAGAGCGAGGGTCTGAAGCTTTCTTT	CASSLERGSEAFF
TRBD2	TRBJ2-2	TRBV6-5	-	TGTGCCAGCAGTTACCAGGGACTAGCGGGAACCGGGGAGCTGTTTTTT	CASSYQGLAGTGELFF